This T cell receptor (beta chain) is from a study of cytomegalovirus exposure and HLA in healthy donors. Across the study: Within an early data release were roughly 90 million unique TCRs drawn from HLA-typed donors.

60 Vbeta and 13 Jbeta primers were used in PCR. Method: immunoSEQ multiplex PCR; TCRdb's copy keeps in-frame clones and lacks some. The table records around 130,000 clones, around 85% of them present only once. CDR1 SGHRS and CDR2 YFSETQ come from the germline V gene. CDR3 length equals 14 residues. V was pared by 5 bases and J by 0 bases, with 4 bases of the junction left unmatched. The TCR was taken from a boy between 10 and 17 years old in good health and CMV-seronegative. The sample taken for sequencing was PBMCs. The genes are TRBV5-1 and TRBJ2-7; 8 bases align to TRBD2. CDR3 residues: CASSFGTSSYEQYF. In DNA form, the CDR3 reads TGCGCCAGCAGTTTCGGGACTAGCTCCTACGAGCAGTACTTC. The entire variable domain, with the rest obtained from reference TRBV5-1 and TRBJ2-7, is as follows: KAGVTQTPRYLIKTRGQQVTLSCSPISGHRSVSWYQQTPGQGLQFLFEYFSETQRNKGNFPGRFSGRQFSNSRSEMNVSTLELGDSALYLCASSFGTSSYEQYFGPGTRLTVT.